This is a list of T cell receptor beta chains from one sample in a study of regulatory T cells in long-lasting Graves disease. TCRdb reanalysed the multiplex PCR reads using MiXCR and keeps one entry per CDR3 protein. The table records roughly 500,000 distinct CDR3 sequences, less than 15% of them present only once. Another study also made use of these data, one on T cells in Graves' hyperthyroidism and ophthalmopathy.

The sequenced sample was peripheral blood mononuclear cells (PBMCs), obtained at new diagnosis, from a patient treated with antithyroid drugs. Source of these receptors: a man aged 25-45 years with Graves disease. The CDR3 runs from the conserved cysteine through the conserved F or W.

TRBV3-1	TRBJ1-2	CASRSQGAALYGYTF
TRBV20-1	TRBJ2-1	CSALSGSSYNEQFF
TRBV28	TRBJ2-4	CARDLGGKNIQYF
TRBV11-2	TRBJ2-1	CASSLVAGTIQYNEQFF
TRBV4-2	TRBJ2-5	CASSQDALAGWETQYF
TRBV20-1	TRBJ2-2	CSARASDRTTGELFF
TRBV20-1	TRBJ2-1	CSARAQTGGGYGGYDEQFF
TRBV12-3/TRBV12-4	TRBJ2-2	CASSHGTSGTNTGELFF
TRBV3-1	TRBJ1-1	CASSPGQGVTEAFF
TRBV11-2	TRBJ2-1	CASSLRGSGDEQFF
TRBV7-9	TRBJ2-3	CASSLAAGTSGLDTQYF
TRBV10-2	TRBJ1-2	CASSELKGYGYTF
TRBV2	TRBJ2-7	CASIQSRTGSYEQYF
TRBV11-1	TRBJ2-1	CASSGLVPYNEQFF
TRBV18	TRBJ2-1	CASLRWGQGADEQFF
TRBV27	TRBJ1-5	CASSTGDQPQHF
TRBV10-2	TRBJ2-1	CASRAAGTYNEQFF
TRBV9	TRBJ2-3	CASSAGPEGTDTQYF
TRBV5-1	TRBJ2-2	CASSYTGTGGIAGELFF
TRBV27	TRBJ2-1	CASRGPVTGEQFF
TRBV6-2/TRBV6-3	TRBJ1-6	CASSYPPLTGDNSPLHF
TRBV30	TRBJ1-6	CACISGTQNSPLHF
TRBV5-4	TRBJ2-2	CASSRTSGRGSTGELFF
TRBV29-1	TRBJ1-2	CSVEGQGFGYTF
TRBV30	TRBJ1-2	CAWSKGRDYGYTF
TRBV15	TRBJ1-2	CATSRDKGSVRGYGYTF
TRBV20-1	TRBJ1-2	CSARWGNNYGYTF
TRBV7-2	TRBJ2-5	CASSLVTSGAKLLSYF
TRBV27	TRBJ1-1	CASSWDGLTNTEAFF
TRBV7-2	TRBJ1-1	CASSLVVRGYDGKGEAFF
TRBV12-3/TRBV12-4	TRBJ1-6	CASRRDSYNSPLHF
TRBV5-6	TRBJ2-1	CASSLGSGRAVYEQFF
TRBV27	TRBJ1-5	CASNPTGGYQPQHF
TRBV10-3	TRBJ2-5	CAISVFSGDRRIGETQYF
TRBV28	TRBJ1-5	CVSSPTRQGSNQPQHF
TRBV20-1	TRBJ2-7	CSARKGQGASYEQYF
TRBV6-9	TRBJ2-5	CASSYGTGRETQYF
TRBV20-1	TRBJ2-3	CSARGGASGRPHTDTQYF
TRBV24-1	TRBJ2-1	CATSDRSGPYNEQFF
TRBV12-3/TRBV12-4	TRBJ2-1	CASSFGREGDYF
TRBV7-8	TRBJ2-3	CASGSTTGSDTQYF
TRBV19	TRBJ2-3	CASSILADTDTQYF
TRBV12-3/TRBV12-4	TRBJ1-5	CASRNGEVGNQPQHF
TRBV19	TRBJ2-2	CASSPRGGGELFF
TRBV4-2	TRBJ1-3	CASSQDHGVYTIYF
TRBV7-3	TRBJ2-1	CASRPQGVRNEQFF
TRBV9	TRBJ2-3	CASTPRNHSTDTQYF
TRBV6-1	TRBJ1-4	CASSAGTGINEKLFF
TRBV2	TRBJ2-3	CASSYGTGGTDTQYF
TRBV7-2	TRBJ1-6	CASSLTGDRSSPLHF
TRBV3-1	TRBJ2-7	CASSQDMGTQEQYF
TRBV6-1	TRBJ2-7	CASRSGIWQYF
TRBV13	TRBJ1-1	CASSLSPGGQRNTEAFF
TRBV7-3	TRBJ2-1	CASSSGTSEDDEQFF
TRBV12-3/TRBV12-4	TRBJ2-7	CASSFGGGQGVNEQYF
TRBV6-1	TRBJ2-2	CASSNFQTSVDTGELFF
TRBV7-8	TRBJ1-5	CASSLGLNGNQPQHF
TRBV29-1	TRBJ1-2	CSVPWGYGYTF
TRBV2	TRBJ2-3	CASSALRTDTQYF